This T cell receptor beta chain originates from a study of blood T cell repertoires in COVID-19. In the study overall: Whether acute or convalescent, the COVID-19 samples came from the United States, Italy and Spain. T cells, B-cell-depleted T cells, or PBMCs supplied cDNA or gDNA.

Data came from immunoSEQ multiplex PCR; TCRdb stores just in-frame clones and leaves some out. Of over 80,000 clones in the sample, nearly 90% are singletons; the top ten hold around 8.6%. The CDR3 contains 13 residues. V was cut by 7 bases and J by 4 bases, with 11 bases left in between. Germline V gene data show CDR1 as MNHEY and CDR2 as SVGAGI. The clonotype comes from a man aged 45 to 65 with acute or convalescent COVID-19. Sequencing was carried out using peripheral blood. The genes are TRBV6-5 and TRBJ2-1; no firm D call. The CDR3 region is CASTESFYNEQFF. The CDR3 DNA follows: TGTGCCAGCACGGAGAGCTTTTACAATGAGCAGTTCTTC.